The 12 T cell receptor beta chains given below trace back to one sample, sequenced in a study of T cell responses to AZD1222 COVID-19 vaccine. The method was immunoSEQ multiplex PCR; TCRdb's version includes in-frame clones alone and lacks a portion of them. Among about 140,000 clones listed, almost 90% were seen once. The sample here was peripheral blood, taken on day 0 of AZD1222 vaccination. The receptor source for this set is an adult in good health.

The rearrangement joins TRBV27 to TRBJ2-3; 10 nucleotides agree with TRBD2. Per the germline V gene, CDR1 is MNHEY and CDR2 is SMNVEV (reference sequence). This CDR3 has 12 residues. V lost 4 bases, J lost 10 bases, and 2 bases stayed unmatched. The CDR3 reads CASSSLAGAQYF. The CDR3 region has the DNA TGTGCCAGCAGTTCCCTAGCGGGAGCGCAGTATTTT.

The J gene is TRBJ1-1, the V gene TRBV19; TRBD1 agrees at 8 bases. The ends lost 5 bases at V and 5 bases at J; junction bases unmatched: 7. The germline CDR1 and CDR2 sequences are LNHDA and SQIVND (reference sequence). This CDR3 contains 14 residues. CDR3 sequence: CASSSEDRETEAFF. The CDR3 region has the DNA TGTGCCAGTAGTTCCGAGGACAGGGAAACTGAAGCTTTCTTT.

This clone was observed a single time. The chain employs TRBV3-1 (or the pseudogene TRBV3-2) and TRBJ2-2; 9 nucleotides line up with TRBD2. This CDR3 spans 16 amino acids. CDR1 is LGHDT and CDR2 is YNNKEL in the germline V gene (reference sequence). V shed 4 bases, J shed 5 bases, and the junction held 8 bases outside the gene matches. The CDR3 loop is CASSLPGLARTGELFF. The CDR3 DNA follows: TGTGCCAGCAGCCTACCGGGACTAGCTAGGACCGGGGAGCTGTTTTTT.

In DNA, the CDR3 is TGTGCCACCAGGGCGCAGGTCTCAGATACGCAGTATTTT. Amino acids: CATRAQVSDTQYF. The chain links TRBV24-1 to TRBJ2-3; D gene ambiguous. This CDR3 has 13 residues. V was shortened by 7 bases and J by 4 bases, with 11 bases between the two germline ends. CDR1 is KGHDR, CDR2 SFDVKD, per germline.

CDR3 coding DNA: TGCGCCAGCAGCCCACAGGGGTCTGTAAACATTCAGTACTTC. It translates to CASSPQGSVNIQYF. The gene calls are TRBV5-1 and TRBJ2-4; 7 bases match TRBD1. V shed 4 bases and J 6 bases; nucleotides not matched to a gene: 7. The germline V gene has CDR1 SGHRS and CDR2 YFSETQ. CDR3 length: 14 amino acids.

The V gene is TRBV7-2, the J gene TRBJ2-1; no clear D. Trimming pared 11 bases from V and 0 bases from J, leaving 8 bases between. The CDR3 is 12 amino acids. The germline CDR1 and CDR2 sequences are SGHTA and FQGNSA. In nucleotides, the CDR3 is TGTGCCTCACGCAGCTCCTACAATGAGCAGTTCTTC. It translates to CASRSSYNEQFF.

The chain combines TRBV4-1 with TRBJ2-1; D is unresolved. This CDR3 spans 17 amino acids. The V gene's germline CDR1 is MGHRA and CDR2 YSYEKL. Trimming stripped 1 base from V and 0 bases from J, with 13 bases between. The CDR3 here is CASSQVDMGFSYNEQFF. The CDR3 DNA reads TGCGCCAGCAGCCAAGTGGATATGGGGTTCTCCTACAATGAGCAGTTCTTC.

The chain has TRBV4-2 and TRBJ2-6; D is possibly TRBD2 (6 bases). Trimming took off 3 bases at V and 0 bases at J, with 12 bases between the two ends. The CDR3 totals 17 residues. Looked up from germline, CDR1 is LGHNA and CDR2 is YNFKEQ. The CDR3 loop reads CASSHSEGRSGANVLTF. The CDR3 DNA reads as TGTGCCAGCAGCCATTCGGAGGGGCGCTCTGGGGCCAACGTCCTGACTTTC.

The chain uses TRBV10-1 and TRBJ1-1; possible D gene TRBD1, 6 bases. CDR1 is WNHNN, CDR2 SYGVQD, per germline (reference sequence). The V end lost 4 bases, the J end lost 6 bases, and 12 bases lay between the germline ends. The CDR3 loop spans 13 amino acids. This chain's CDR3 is CASSAQGKAEAFF. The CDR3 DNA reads TGCGCCAGCAGTGCCCAGGGGAAGGCTGAAGCTTTCTTT.

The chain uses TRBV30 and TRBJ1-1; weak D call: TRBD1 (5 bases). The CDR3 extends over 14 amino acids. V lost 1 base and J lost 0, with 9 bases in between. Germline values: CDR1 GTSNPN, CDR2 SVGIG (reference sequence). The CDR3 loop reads CAWSAGLMNTEAFF. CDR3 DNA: TGTGCCTGGAGTGCAGGGCTAATGAACACTGAAGCTTTCTTT.

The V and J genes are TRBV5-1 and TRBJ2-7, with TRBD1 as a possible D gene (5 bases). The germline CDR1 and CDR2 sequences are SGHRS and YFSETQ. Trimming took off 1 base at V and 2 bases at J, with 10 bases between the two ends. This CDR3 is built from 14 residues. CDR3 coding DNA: TGCGCCAGCAGCTTGCTTTCAGGGCCCTACGAGCAGTACTTC. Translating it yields CASSLLSGPYEQYF.

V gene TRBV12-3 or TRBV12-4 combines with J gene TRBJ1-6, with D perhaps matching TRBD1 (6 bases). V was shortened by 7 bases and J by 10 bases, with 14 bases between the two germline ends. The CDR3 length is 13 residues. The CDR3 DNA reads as TGTGCCAGCACGGAGGGGGTCGGCTCACCCCTCCACTTT. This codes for CASTEGVGSPLHF.